These 5 T cell receptor beta chains came from one sample sequenced in a study of CD8+ T cells in alopecia areata. Extracted RNA was reverse transcribed, and the resulting cDNA served as sequencing template. This table comes from immunoSEQ multiplex PCR, and its TCRdb copy is limited to in-frame clones, with some not included. The data show over 250,000 clones, with none appearing a single time. Cutaneous lymph node cells were pooled, and they were sorted using CD4, CD8alpha, NKG2D, NKG2ACE and other markers. The specimen sequenced was CD4+ T cells sorted from a lymph node. All receptors come from a C3H/HeJ mouse with alopecia areata. The MHC haplotype of the strain is H2-k.

Details on this clone: The gene symbols are mouse symbols. The read falls 4 residues short of the CDR3 end, and the missing part is taken from the germline J gene. The sample carries other DNA sequences with the same CDR3. The V gene is TRBV13-2, the J gene TRBJ2-1; maybe TRBD1 (6 bases). The CDR3 contains 13 residues. The V and J ends lost 2 bases and 3 bases respectively, with 6 bases between them. Germline V lookup: CDR1 NNHNN, CDR2 SYGAGS (reference sequence). The CDR3 reads CASGDRGYAEQFF. CDR3 DNA, as far as it was read: TGTGCCAGCGGTGACAGGGGCTATGCT.

With regard to this clone: All gene names here are mouse names. From the germline J gene comes the end of the CDR3, since the read stops 4 residues before it. This sequence joins TRBV14 and TRBJ2-7; 9 bases agree with TRBD1. Germline loops: CDR1 SGHDT, CDR2 FRDEAV. The CDR3 is 14 amino acids. CDR3 sequence: CASSFGTGSHEQYF. The sequenced CDR3 bases are TGTGCCAGCAGTTTCGGGACAGGGAGCCAT. Variable domain in full (rest from reference TRBV14 and TRBJ2-7): EAGVTQSPRYAVLQEGQAVSFWCDPISGHDTLYWYQQPRDQGPQLLVYFRDEAVIDNSQLPSDRFSAVRPKGTNSTLKIQSAKQGDTATYLCASSFGTGSHEQYFGPGTRLTVL.

To note about this clone: Gene names follow the mouse nomenclature. The DNA ends 4 residues before the CDR3 does, and the rest of the CDR3 is filled in from the germline J gene. This rearrangement joins TRBV4 to TRBJ2-1; TRBD1 matches at 8 bases. The CDR3 spans 13 residues. Per germline, CDR1 LGHDT and CDR2 YNNKQL (reference sequence). The DNA read from the CDR3 is TGTGCCAGCTCACCAGGGGGCTGGGCT. Translated: CASSPGGWA. The full CDR3 reads CASSPGGWAEQFF.

In this sample, this clone turned up a few times. The gene names here belong to mouse. The read falls 4 residues short of the CDR3 end, and the missing part is taken from the germline J gene. The chain links TRBV19 to TRBJ2-5, with 8 positions matching TRBD1. From germline, CDR1 is FNHDT and CDR2 SITEND (reference sequence). J was trimmed by 3 bases and V by 6 bases; bases with no gene match: 3. The CDR3 sequence is 13 residues long. The sequenced part of the CDR3 DNA is TGTGCCAGCACCAGGACAGGGCAAGAC. Protein sequence: CASTRTGQD. The complete CDR3 sequence is CASTRTGQDTQYF.

As for this clone: Gene names are mouse gene names. The read stops 4 residues short of the end of the CDR3; the missing end is completed from the germline J gene. The chain employs TRBV19 and TRBJ2-5; 8 positions agree with TRBD1. Germline loops: CDR1 FNHDT, CDR2 SITEND (reference sequence). This CDR3 has 13 amino acids. CDR3 bases read: TGTGCCAGCACATCCCAGGGGGCAGAC. Translation: CASTSQGAD. The full-length CDR3 reads as CASTSQGADTQYF.